One sample yielded the 15 T cell receptor beta chains listed below, sequenced in a study of blood T cell repertoires in COVID-19. TCRdb keeps only in-frame clones here, not all; method: immunoSEQ multiplex PCR. The sample holds tens of thousands of clones, about 91% seen once. Sequencing input: peripheral blood. The receptors were gathered from a woman aged 45-60 years with active COVID-19.

V usage is TRBV18 and J usage is TRBJ2-7; 13 nucleotides line up with TRBD2. V gave up 3 bases and J gave up 2 bases; unmatched junction bases: 10. The CDR3 loop spans 18 amino acids. Germline loops: CDR1 KGHSH, CDR2 LQKENI. CDR3 nucleotide sequence: TGTGCCAGCTCACCTTTTGGACTAGCGGGAGAACCCGCCTACGAGCAGTACTTC. It encodes CASSPFGLAGEPAYEQYF.

This clone has a single count. The chain joins TRBV18 to TRBJ2-7; the match to TRBD2 covers 11 bases. CDR1 and CDR2 from the germline V gene are KGHSH and LQKENI. CDR3 length: 15 residues. The junction had 1 base not matched to a gene; V was cut back by 3 bases and J by 0 bases. CDR3 DNA: TGTGCCAGCTCACCGACTAGCGGGAACTCCTACGAGCAGTACTTC. Its translation is CASSPTSGNSYEQYF.

The chain is built from TRBV9 and TRBJ1-1; the match to TRBD1 covers 8 bases. The CDR3 has 15 residues. V dropped 1 base and J dropped 6; count of bases not matched to a gene: 8. Germline CDR1 and CDR2: SGDLS and YYNGEE. CDR3 region: CASSVSPQGAAEAFF. CDR3 bases: TGTGCCAGCAGCGTAAGCCCTCAGGGGGCGGCTGAAGCTTTCTTT.

The J gene is TRBJ2-7, the V gene TRBV12-3 or TRBV12-4; the D is unclear. CDR3 size: 12 residues. V lost 5 bases and J lost 2, with 7 bases in between. This chain's CDR3 is CASSRQPYEQYF. CDR3 nucleotide sequence: TGTGCCAGCAGTCGACAACCCTACGAGCAGTACTTC.

The CDR3 loop reads CASSPWDSENYGYTF. CDR3 in DNA: TGTGCCAGCTCACCCTGGGACAGTGAAAACTATGGCTACACCTTC. The J gene is TRBJ1-2, the V gene TRBV18; TRBD1 matches 7 bases. Germline V gives CDR1 KGHSH, CDR2 LQKENI. The CDR3 has 15 residues. V shed 3 bases and J 2 bases; nucleotides not matched to a gene: 6.

This clone is judged medium-sized. The gene calls are TRBV5-1 and TRBJ2-1; 8 positions match TRBD2. Germline CDR1 reads SGHRS; CDR2 reads YFSETQ. CDR3 length equals 17 residues. The ends lost 4 bases at V and 4 bases at J; junction bases unmatched: 13. The DNA for the CDR3 is TGCGCCAGCAGCCTTTCCCCCCTAGCGGGCCCTTACAATGAGCAGTTCTTC. Translation gives CASSLSPLAGPYNEQFF.

This chain uses TRBV27 with TRBJ1-2; 9 bases fit TRBD1. Trimming removed 4 bases from V and 4 bases from J; junction bases left unmatched: 4. Germline CDR1 MNHEY, CDR2 SMNVEV (reference sequence). The CDR3 has 14 amino acids. CDR3 sequence reads: CASSWTGDGYGYTF. The CDR3 coding sequence is TGTGCCAGCAGTTGGACAGGGGATGGCTATGGCTACACCTTC.

The gene calls are TRBV4-1 and TRBJ2-7; 10 bases align to TRBD2. In germline, CDR1 is MGHRA, CDR2 YSYEKL. The CDR3 contains 15 residues. V dropped 2 bases and J dropped 2; count of bases not matched to a gene: 3. Here the CDR3 DNA reads TGCGCCAGCAGCCAACGACTAGCGGGCGCCTACGAGCAGTACTTC. Translation gives CASSQRLAGAYEQYF.

Only one count was recorded for this clone. The chain couples TRBV6-5 to TRBJ2-7; 12 nucleotides match TRBD1. This CDR3 has 15 amino acids. Unmatched junction bases numbered 6, after V lost 6 bases and J lost 3 bases. Germline V gives CDR1 MNHEY, CDR2 SVGAGI. This CDR3 is CASSPGTGGFYEQYF. CDR3 nucleotide sequence: TGTGCCAGCAGCCCCGGGACAGGGGGCTTCTACGAGCAGTACTTC.

This chain connects TRBV10-2 to TRBJ1-1, with TRBD1 matching over 7 bases. The CDR3 spans 13 residues. Germline CDR1 WSHSY, CDR2 SAAADI. The V segment lost 5 bases and the J segment 3 bases; nucleotides outside the gene matches: 3. CDR3 sequence: CASSFTGDTEAFF. The CDR3 DNA reads as TGCGCCAGCAGTTTTACAGGGGACACTGAAGCTTTCTTT.

The genes are TRBV11-3 and TRBJ2-7; TRBD2 agrees at 9 bases. The CDR3 runs 15 residues. Per the germline V gene, CDR1 is SGHNT and CDR2 is YENEEA. The J segment lost 2 bases and the V segment lost 0 bases, leaving 2 bases of the junction unmatched. For the CDR3, the DNA is TGTGCCAGCAGCTTAGAGGCGGGAGGGACCTACGAGCAGTACTTC. This encodes CASSLEAGGTYEQYF.

The V gene is TRBV15, the J gene TRBJ2-1; no clear D gene. CDR1 and CDR2 from the germline V gene are LNHNV and YYDKDF (reference sequence). Trimming took off 4 bases at V and 0 bases at J, with 10 bases between the two ends. The CDR3 consists of 15 residues. The CDR3 DNA follows: TGTGCCACCAGCACATCACCGAGCTCCTACAATGAGCAGTTCTTC. This translates into CATSTSPSSYNEQFF.

The rearrangement uses TRBV5-1 and TRBJ1-2; 7 nucleotides align to TRBD1. V dropped 6 bases and J dropped 1; count of bases not matched to a gene: 12. CDR1 and CDR2 from the germline V gene are SGHRS and YFSETQ. The CDR3 is made up of 16 amino acids. In nucleotides, the CDR3 is TGCGCCAGCACTCCTGCCGGGACAGCCGTTAACTATGGCTACACCTTC. Protein: CASTPAGTAVNYGYTF.

The chain recombines TRBV7-8 with TRBJ1-4; possibly TRBD1 for D (5 bases). The CDR3 is made up of 16 amino acids. Germline V gene sequence: CDR1 SGHVS, CDR2 FQNEAQ. V was trimmed by 5 bases and J by 6 bases, leaving 19 bases between them. Here the CDR3 reads CASSRDGRARYEKLFF. DNA of the CDR3: TGTGCCAGCAGCCGCGATGGCAGGGCACGATATGAAAAACTGTTTTTT.

A single count supports this clone. V and J are TRBV15 and TRBJ1-5, with D possibly being TRBD1 (6 bases). Trimming left V 5 bases short and J 0 bases short, with 14 bases between. Per the germline V gene, CDR1 is LNHNV and CDR2 is YYDKDF (reference sequence). This CDR3 has 16 amino acids. CDR3 protein: CATSGRQAYSNQPQHF. CDR3 nucleotides: TGTGCCACCAGCGGAAGACAGGCTTATAGCAATCAGCCCCAGCATTTT.